This TCR beta chain was recovered during a study of T-cell reconstitution after alpha-beta-depleted transplantation in children. It was with unique molecular identifiers that the TCRbeta library was prepared. TCRdb used MiXCR to reprocess the PCR reads, holding one entry per CDR3 protein. Of hundreds of thousands of distinct CDR3 sequences in the sample, approximately 14% are singletons; the top ten hold 0.79%. This clonotype was seen a few times. What it binds is unknown. The CDR3 has 14 amino acids. In germline, CDR1 is SGHRS, CDR2 YFSETQ. V lost 4 bases and J lost 0, with 8 bases in between. General observations from the study: The authors attributed T-cell counts and diversity one year after transplant mostly to newly produced T cells. By about two months after transplant, alpha-beta T cells reportedly arose from several hundred graft clones that had expanded.

The source was PBMCs, collected before TCRalphabeta/CD19-depleted stem cell transplant. The chain has TRBV5-1 and TRBJ2-1; D not resolved. The clonotype comes from a girl between 2 and 10 years old with congenital amegakaryocytic thrombocytopenia, due to receive a stem cell transplant. CDR3 sequence: CASSNMGSYNEQFF. Here the CDR3 DNA reads TGCGCCAGCAGCAACATGGGCTCCTACAATGAGCAGTTCTTC. The full variable domain, with the rest looked up from reference TRBV5-1 and TRBJ2-1, is KAGVTQTPRYLIKTRGQQVTLSCSPISGHRSVSWYQQTPGQGLQFLFEYFSETQRNKGNFPGRFSGRQFSNSRSEMNVSTLELGDSALYLCASSNMGSYNEQFFGPGTRLTVL.